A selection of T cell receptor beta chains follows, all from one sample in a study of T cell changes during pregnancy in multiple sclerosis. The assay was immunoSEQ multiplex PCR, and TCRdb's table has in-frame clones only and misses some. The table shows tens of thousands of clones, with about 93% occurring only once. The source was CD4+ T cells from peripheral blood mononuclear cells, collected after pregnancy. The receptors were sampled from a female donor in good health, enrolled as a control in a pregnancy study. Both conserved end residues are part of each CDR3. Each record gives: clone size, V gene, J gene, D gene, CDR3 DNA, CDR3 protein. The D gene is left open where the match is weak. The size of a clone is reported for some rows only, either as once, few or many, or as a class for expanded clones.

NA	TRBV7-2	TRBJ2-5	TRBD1	TGTGCCAGCAGCTTCGACAGGGGTGGAGCAGGGACCCAGTACTTC	CASSFDRGGAGTQYF
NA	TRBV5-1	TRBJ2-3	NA	TGCGCCAGCAGCTTGGCAGGGGTTGGACAAGATACGCAGTATTTT	CASSLAGVGQDTQYF
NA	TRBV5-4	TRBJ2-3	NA	TGTGCCAGCAGCCCGAGCGGGCTAGCCGGAGATACGCAGTATTTT	CASSPSGLAGDTQYF
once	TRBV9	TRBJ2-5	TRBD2	TGTGCCAGCAGCGTTTCGACTAGCGGGCTCCAAGAGACCCAGTACTTC	CASSVSTSGLQETQYF
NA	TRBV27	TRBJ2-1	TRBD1	TGTGCCAGCAGTCTATCCGGAACAGGGGTTGGTGAGCAGTTCTTC	CASSLSGTGVGEQFF
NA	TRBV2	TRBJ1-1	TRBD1	TGTGCCAGCAGCGTAAGGGACAGCCTGAGGGTGACTGAAGCTTTCTTT	CASSVRDSLRVTEAFF
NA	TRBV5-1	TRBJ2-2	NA	TGCGCCAGCAGCCGGGCGGTAACCGGAGGAGGAGGGGAGCTGTTTTTT	CASSRAVTGGGGELFF
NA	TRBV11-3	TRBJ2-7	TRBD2	TGTGCCAGTACTAGCGGCAGCTCCTACGAGCAGTACTTC	CASTSGSSYEQYF
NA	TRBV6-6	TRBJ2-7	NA	TGTGCCAGCTCTGATGATCAGGGGCTCTCCTACGAGCAGTACTTC	CASSDDQGLSYEQYF
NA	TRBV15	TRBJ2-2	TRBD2	TGTGCCACCAGCAGAGGACTAGCGGGGGGCACCGGGGAGCTGTTTTTT	CATSRGLAGGTGELFF
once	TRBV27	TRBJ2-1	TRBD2	TGTGCCAGCAGCAACCCGGGCGCGGGGGGATTTTACAATGAGCAGTTCTTC	CASSNPGAGGFYNEQFF
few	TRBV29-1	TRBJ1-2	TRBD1	TGCAGCGTTGTTTTGACAGGGCGAGACTATGGCTACACCTTC	CSVVLTGRDYGYTF
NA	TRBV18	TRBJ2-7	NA	TGTGCCAGCTCACCCCCCAGGCAGGGGGGCGAGCAGTACTTC	CASSPPRQGGEQYF
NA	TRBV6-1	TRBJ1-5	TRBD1	TGTGCCAGCCATCTGGGACAGGGCGGTCAGCCCCAGCATTTT	CASHLGQGGQPQHF
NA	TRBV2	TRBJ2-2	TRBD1	TGTGCCAGCAGTGGACGACAGGGGTCAAACACCGGGGAGCTGTTTTTT	CASSGRQGSNTGELFF
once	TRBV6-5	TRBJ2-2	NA	TGTGCCAGCAGTAAGACAGGAAACACCGGGGAGCTGTTTTTT	CASSKTGNTGELFF
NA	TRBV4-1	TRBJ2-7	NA	TGCGCCAGCAGCCAAGTAGGGCAGGGAACCTACGAGCAGTACTTC	CASSQVGQGTYEQYF
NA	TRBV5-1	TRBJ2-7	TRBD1	TGCGCCAGCAGCTCGGGACAGGGGACCCACGAGCAGTACTTC	CASSSGQGTHEQYF
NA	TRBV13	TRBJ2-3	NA	TGTGCCAGCAGCTTAGGCAGACTAGTCCTGGATACGCAGTATTTT	CASSLGRLVLDTQYF
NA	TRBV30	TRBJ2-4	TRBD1	TGTGCCTGGGCTAACAGGGGGCGCGGGGGAAACATTCAGTACTTC	CAWANRGRGGNIQYF
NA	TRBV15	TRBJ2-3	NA	TGTGCCACCAGCAGAGACGGACAGAACACAGATACGCAGTATTTT	CATSRDGQNTDTQYF
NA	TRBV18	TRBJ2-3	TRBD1	TGTGCCAGCTCACCAGGACAGGGTGTTACGCAGTATTTT	CASSPGQGVTQYF
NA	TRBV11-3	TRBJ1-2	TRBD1	TGTGCCAGCAGCCTCCGGGACAGGGTGGGGCATGGCTACACCTTC	CASSLRDRVGHGYTF
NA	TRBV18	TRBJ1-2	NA	TGTGCCAGCTCACCACCGTGGGGTACAGGTGGCTACACCTTC	CASSPPWGTGGYTF
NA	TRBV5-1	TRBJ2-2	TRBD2	TGCGCCAGCAGCTCACCTAGCGGGGGGGACACCGGGGAGCTGTTTTTT	CASSSPSGGDTGELFF
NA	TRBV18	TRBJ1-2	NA	TGTGCCAGCTCAGGAGACAGTGGAGGGGTTGACTATGGCTACACCTTC	CASSGDSGGVDYGYTF
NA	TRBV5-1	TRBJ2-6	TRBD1	TGCGCCAGCAGCTCCACAGGGGATGGGGCCAACGTCCTGACTTTC	CASSSTGDGANVLTF
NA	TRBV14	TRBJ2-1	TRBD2	TGTGCCAGCAGCCAAGTTCCGGGACTAGCGGGTGAGCAGTTCTTC	CASSQVPGLAGEQFF
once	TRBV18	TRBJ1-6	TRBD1	TGTGCCAGCTCACACCTGACAGGGGATAATTCACCCCTCCACTTT	CASSHLTGDNSPLHF
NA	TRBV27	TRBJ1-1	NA	TGTGCCAGCTATTATCGGACTGAAGCTTTCTTT	CASYYRTEAFF
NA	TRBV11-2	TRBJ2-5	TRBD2	TGTGCCAGCAGCTCCGGGACTAGCGGGAGGGCCCTGGAGACCCAGTACTTC	CASSSGTSGRALETQYF